A single sample is the source of the 16 T cell receptor beta chains below, sequenced in a study of blood T cell repertoires in COVID-19. Only in-frame clones appear in the TCRdb table, and some are missing; sequencing was by immunoSEQ multiplex PCR. This table holds around 220,000 clones, more than 85% found once. The sequenced sample was peripheral blood. Every receptor here comes from a woman aged 50 to 60 with COVID-19, enrolled during active disease.

The J gene is TRBJ2-1, the V gene TRBV3-1 (or the pseudogene TRBV3-2); 9 nucleotides agree with TRBD2. This CDR3 contains 13 residues. Germline V CDR1 and CDR2: LGHDT, YNNKEL (reference sequence). V trimming: 4 bases; J trimming: 9 bases; junction bases outside the gene matches: 4. CDR3 in DNA: TGTGCCAGCAGCCCGGGACTAGCTGGTGAGCAGTTCTTC. Residues: CASSPGLAGEQFF.

This clone appeared a single time. The CDR3 nucleotides are TGTGCCAGCAGCCAAGTGCCGACAGGGACCGGGGAGCTGTTTTTT. Amino acids: CASSQVPTGTGELFF. The V and J genes are TRBV3-1 (or the pseudogene TRBV3-2) and TRBJ2-2; 7 bases agree with TRBD1. Germline V lookup: CDR1 LGHDT, CDR2 YNNKEL (reference sequence). J gave up 5 bases and V 1 base, and 4 bases lay outside the gene matches. The CDR3 has 15 amino acids.

The V gene is TRBV25-1, the J gene TRBJ2-7; D possibly corresponds to TRBD1 (5 bases). The V and J ends lost 8 bases and 2 bases respectively, with 10 bases between them. Germline CDR1 and CDR2: MGHDK and SYGVNS. The CDR3 sequence is 12 residues long. The DNA for the CDR3 is TGTGCCAGCGCAGGGTTGACCTACGAGCAGTACGTC. Its protein is CASAGLTYEQYV.

V is TRBV10-2 and J is TRBJ2-3, with a possible D match to TRBD2 (6 bases). The V end was cut by 3 bases, the J end by 5 bases, with 12 bases between. Germline V CDR1 and CDR2: WSHSY, SAAADI. The CDR3 totals 14 residues. CDR3 bases: TGCGCCAGCAGTGAATTGGGGGGAGGAGATACGCAGTATTTT. Residues: CASSELGGGDTQYF.

This clone showed up just once. The chain links TRBV12-3 or TRBV12-4 to TRBJ2-7, with D tentatively TRBD1 (5 bases). This CDR3 comprises 11 residues. Trimming stripped 5 bases from V and 3 bases from J, with 5 bases between. CDR3 DNA sequence: TGTGCCAGCAGTACAGGCTACGAGCAGTACGTC. Translation gives CASSTGYEQYV.

The table lists this clone with many counts. The V call is TRBV13, the J call TRBJ2-2, with a weak D call TRBD2 (7 bases). The germline V gene has CDR1 PRHDT and CDR2 FYEKMQ (reference sequence). There are 16 residues in the CDR3. V was trimmed by 7 bases and J by 4 bases, leaving 19 bases between them. The CDR3 protein is CASNLGGGRGTGELFF. The DNA for the CDR3 is TGTGCCAGCAATCTAGGGGGGGGCAGAGGCACCGGGGAGCTGTTTTTT.

CDR3 sequence (DNA): TGTGCCAGCAGCTATGGACTCGGTGGTGAAAAACTGTTTTTT. This gives the protein CASSYGLGGEKLFF. V is TRBV5-6 and J is TRBJ1-4; D is undetermined. This CDR3 region has 14 residues. Germline V gene lookup returns CDR1 SGHDT and CDR2 YYEEEE. Trimming stripped 3 bases from V and 7 bases from J, with 13 bases between.

The chain couples TRBV19 to TRBJ1-5, with 7 positions matching TRBD1. This CDR3 region has 14 residues. Germline-derived CDR1 and CDR2 are LNHDA and SQIVND (reference sequence). V shed 5 bases, J shed 3 bases, and the junction held 4 bases outside the gene matches. CDR3 residues: CASSPGGPNQPQHF. In DNA form, the CDR3 reads TGTGCCAGTAGTCCAGGGGGTCCCAATCAGCCCCAGCATTTT.

This rearrangement joins TRBV5-6 to TRBJ1-1; TRBD1 agrees at 8 bases. V shed 0 bases, J shed 7 bases, and the junction held 11 bases outside the gene matches. Germline loops: CDR1 SGHDT, CDR2 YYEEEE. The CDR3 is 16 residues long. This CDR3 is CASSLGTGRSSDEAFF. The DNA of the CDR3 is TGTGCCAGCAGCTTGGGGACAGGGAGGTCTTCGGATGAAGCTTTCTTT. The whole variable domain, remainder taken from reference TRBV5-6 and TRBJ1-1, is DAGVTQSPTHLIKTRGQQVTLRCSPKSGHDTVSWYQQALGQGPQFIFQYYEEEERQRGNFPDRFSGHQFPNYSSELNVNALLLGDSALYLCASSLGTGRSSDEAFFGQGTRLTVV.

V usage is TRBV9 and J usage is TRBJ2-3; TRBD2 might be the D (7 bases). CDR1 is SGDLS, CDR2 YYNGEE, per germline. V lost 3 bases to trimming and J lost 0 bases, with 23 bases between them. This CDR3 is built from 19 residues. CDR3 nucleotides: TGTGCCAGCAGCGGTCGAGTCCTTGGCGGGGGCACTAGCACAGATACGCAGTATTTT. This codes for CASSGRVLGGGTSTDTQYF.

V and J are TRBV5-5 and TRBJ2-7; 8 bases are a match to TRBD1. In germline, CDR1 is SGHKS, CDR2 YYEKEE (reference sequence). Trimming removed 2 bases from V and 5 bases from J; junction bases left unmatched: 6. The CDR3 is made up of 14 amino acids. The CDR3 loop is CASSFVSGGDEQYF. DNA for the CDR3: TGTGCCAGCAGCTTTGTGTCAGGGGGCGACGAGCAGTACTTC. The complete variable domain, with remaining parts taken from reference TRBV5-5 and TRBJ2-7, reads DAGVTQSPTHLIKTRGQQVTLRCSPISGHKSVSWYQQVLGQGPQFIFQYYEKEERGRGNFPDRFSARQFPNYSSELNVNALLLGDSALYLCASSFVSGGDEQYFGPGTRLTVT.

V usage is TRBV3-1 (or the pseudogene TRBV3-2) and J usage is TRBJ2-1; D might be TRBD2 (5 bases). V dropped 5 bases and J dropped 6 bases, with 14 bases sitting between them. The CDR3 is 14 residues long. Looked up from germline, CDR1 is LGHDT and CDR2 is YNNKEL (reference sequence). The CDR3 DNA sequence: TGTGCCAGCAGCTCTCGACCTGGGAGCAATGAGCAGTTCTTC. This codes for CASSSRPGSNEQFF.

The chain combines TRBV6-5 with TRBJ2-1, with TRBD2 as a possible D gene (8 bases). This CDR3 has 14 residues. Germline-derived CDR1 and CDR2 are MNHEY and SVGAGI. V dropped 10 bases and J dropped 5 bases, with 18 bases sitting between them. CDR3 nucleotides: TGTGCCACCATCGGGAGGGGGCGAGACAATGAGCAGTTCTTC. Its translation is CATIGRGRDNEQFF.

V is TRBV24-1 and J is TRBJ2-7; D is perhaps TRBD1 (5 bases). The germline V gene encodes CDR1 KGHDR and CDR2 SFDVKD. The CDR3 covers 19 residues. Between the trimmed V and J ends, which lost 6 bases and 0 bases, there was a span of 26 bases. As DNA, the CDR3 is TGTGCCACCAGTCCGTCGTCGGGCAGGGCCCTCCCCGGCTCCTACGAGCAGTACGTC. Protein: CATSPSSGRALPGSYEQYV.

The genes are TRBV2 and TRBJ1-1; D gene uncertain. Per the germline V gene, CDR1 is SNHLY and CDR2 is FYNNEI. This CDR3 spans 13 amino acids. V lost 0 bases and J 1 base, leaving 3 bases between the germline ends. CDR3 DNA sequence: TGTGCCAGCAGTGAAGCCCGGAACACTGAAGCTTTCTTT. Translation: CASSEARNTEAFF.

The chain employs TRBV19 and TRBJ1-1; 12 bases agree with TRBD1. The CDR3 runs 15 residues. Trimming at V came to 6 bases and at J to 3 bases, leaving 5 bases not matched to a gene. Germline CDR1 LNHDA, CDR2 SQIVND (reference sequence). The CDR3 region has the DNA TGTGCCAGTAGGGGGACAGGGGGCCTCTACACTGAAGCTTTCTTT. This encodes CASRGTGGLYTEAFF.